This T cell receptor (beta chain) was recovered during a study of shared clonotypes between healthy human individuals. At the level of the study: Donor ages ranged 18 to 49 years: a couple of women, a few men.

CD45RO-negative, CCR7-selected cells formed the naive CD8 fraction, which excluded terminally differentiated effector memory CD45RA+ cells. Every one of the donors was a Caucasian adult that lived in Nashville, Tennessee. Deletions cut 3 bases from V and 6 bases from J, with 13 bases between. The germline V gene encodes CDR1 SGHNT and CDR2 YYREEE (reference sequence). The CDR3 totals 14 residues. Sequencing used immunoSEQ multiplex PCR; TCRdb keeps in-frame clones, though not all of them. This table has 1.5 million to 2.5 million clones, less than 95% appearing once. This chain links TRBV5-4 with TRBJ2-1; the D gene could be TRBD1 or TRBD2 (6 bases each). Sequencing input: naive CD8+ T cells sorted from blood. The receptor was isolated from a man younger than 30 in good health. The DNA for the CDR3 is TGTGCCAGCAGCTGGGGTTGGGGGGCCAATGAGCAGTTCTTC. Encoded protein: CASSWGWGANEQFF.